The clone carrying this T cell receptor beta chain was seen ten or more times. The antigen is not known. This sample is part of a study of shared clonotypes between healthy human individuals. Study results and limitations: The study sampled only blood, and tissue repertoires likely differ.

The CDR3 covers 16 residues. Germline CDR1 and CDR2: LGHNA and YSLEER. V lost 0 bases, J lost 6 bases, and 18 bases lay in between. The protocol was immunoSEQ multiplex PCR, while the TCRdb copy is restricted to in-frame clones and leaves out a portion. The sample gives about a million clones, approximately 80% of which show up once; roughly 1.5% is in the top ten. The chain joins TRBV4-3 to TRBJ2-7; a weak D match, TRBD2 (6 bases). The clonotype was recovered from a young man in good health. What was sequenced was memory CD4+ T cells sorted from blood. Subset reported: CD45RA-negative fraction. The CDR3 is CASSQEDSGQEGEQYF. The CDR3 coding sequence is TGCGCCAGCAGCCAAGAGGATAGCGGCCAGGAGGGCGAGCAGTACTTC.